This T cell receptor (beta chain) is drawn from a study of T cells in Graves' hyperthyroidism and ophthalmopathy. The germline CDR1 and CDR2 sequences are KGHSH and LQKENI. The CDR3 sequence is 14 residues long. Trimming at V came to 4 bases and at J to 8 bases, leaving 10 bases not matched to a gene. TCR beta CDR3 sequences were amplified from RNA transcripts. HTBI primers were employed in a first-round RT-PCR of the TCR CDR3. TCRdb reanalysed the multiplex PCR reads using MiXCR and keeps one entry per CDR3 protein. Among over 250,000 distinct CDR3 sequences listed, over 20% were seen once. This chain uses TRBV18 with TRBJ1-2, with 7 nucleotides matching TRBD1. The TCR originated in a man aged 25-45 years with Graves' ophthalmopathy. The sample taken for sequencing was blood. As DNA, the CDR3 is TGTGCCAGCTCACTCGGGACAGATCCTACAGGCTACACCTTC. The encoded protein is CASSLGTDPTGYTF.